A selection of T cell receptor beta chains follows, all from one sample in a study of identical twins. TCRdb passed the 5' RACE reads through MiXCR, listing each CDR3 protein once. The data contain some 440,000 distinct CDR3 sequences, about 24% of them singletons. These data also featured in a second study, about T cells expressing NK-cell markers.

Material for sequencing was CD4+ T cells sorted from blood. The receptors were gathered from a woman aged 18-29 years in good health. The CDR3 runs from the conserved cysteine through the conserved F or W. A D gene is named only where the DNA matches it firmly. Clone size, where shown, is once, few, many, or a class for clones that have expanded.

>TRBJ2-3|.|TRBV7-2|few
TGTGCCAGCAGCTTAGGAGAGGGAACTAGCACAGATACGCAGTATTTT
CASSLGEGTSTDTQYF
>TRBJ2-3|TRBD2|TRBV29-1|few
TGCAGCGTTGAGCGGGGGGGCCGGGATACGCAGTATTTT
CSVERGGRDTQYF
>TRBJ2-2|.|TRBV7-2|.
TGTGCCAGCAGCTCTTCAGGGTGGGACACCGGGGAGCTGTTTTTT
CASSSSGWDTGELFF
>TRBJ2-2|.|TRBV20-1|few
TGCAGTGCTGCCGGGCTCGCGAACACCGGGGAGCTGTTTTTT
CSAAGLANTGELFF
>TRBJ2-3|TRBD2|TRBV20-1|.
TGCAGTGCTAGTCGATTGGGTAGCGGGAGGTCCACAGATACGCAGTATTTT
CSASRLGSGRSTDTQYF
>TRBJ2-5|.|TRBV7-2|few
TGTGCCAGCAGCAGACAGGGAGGGCAAGAGACCCAGTACTTC
CASSRQGGQETQYF
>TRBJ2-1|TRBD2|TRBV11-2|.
TGTGCCAGCAGCTTAAATCGGCCGGTCAGCGGGAGCAGCGAGCAGTTCTTC
CASSLNRPVSGSSEQFF
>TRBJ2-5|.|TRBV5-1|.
TGCGCCAGCAGCTTGGAGGAGCCGCAAGAGACCCAGTACTTC
CASSLEEPQETQYF
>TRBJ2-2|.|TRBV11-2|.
TGTGCCAGCAGTAACATCCCCGGGGAGCTGTTTTTT
CASSNIPGELFF
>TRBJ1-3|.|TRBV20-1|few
TGCAGCGCCGCCAGTCCTGGAAACACCATATATTTT
CSAASPGNTIYF